This T cell receptor beta chain was captured by sequencing in a study of T cell responses to AZD1222 COVID-19 vaccine. General study results and limits: Most donors were white British and more were female, and clonal diversity was possibly underestimated.

Points on this clone: Its antigen is not identified.

Measured with immunoSEQ multiplex PCR; TCRdb has only the in-frame clones, and not every one. The data hold approximately 100,000 clones, with about nine tenths observed a single time. The CDR3 contains 14 residues. The TCR comes from an adult in good health. The gene calls are TRBV21-1 and TRBJ1-5; the listed D gene, TRBD1, was not tested against the DNA. TRBV21-1 is marked as a pseudogene. The sample in question was peripheral blood, obtained on day 0 of AZD1222 vaccination. This CDR3 reads CASSTRQERQPQHF. CDR3 in DNA: TGTGCCAGCAGTACCCGACAGGAGAGGCAGCCCCAGCATTTT.